This T cell receptor beta chain comes out of a study of blood T cell repertoires in COVID-19. Turning to the study itself: Symptom resolution, clearance, or two negative PCRs marked donors in Cohort 3 as recovered. Acute and convalescent COVID-19 specimens originated in the United States, Italy and Spain. Sources were T cells, B-cell-depleted T cells, or PBMCs; the material itself was cDNA or gDNA.

Repertoires were generated with immunoSEQ multiplex PCR, while TCRdb's copy carries only in-frame clones and drops some. The sample carries a few hundred thousand clones, around 87% recorded once. Clinical history as reported by participants underpinned cohort assignment. The J segment lost 7 bases and the V segment lost 4 bases, leaving 16 bases of the junction unmatched. Germline V CDR1 and CDR2: SEHNR, FQNEAQ (reference sequence). CDR3 length equals 17 residues. The sequence was obtained from a man in his forties in a cohort exposed to, infected with or recovered from COVID-19 (not recorded which). The chain employs TRBV7-9 and TRBJ2-5; 9 positions match TRBD1. What was sequenced was PBMCs or T cells enriched from blood (not recorded which). The CDR3 nucleotides are TGTGCCAGCAGCTGCGAACAATGGGACAGGGTATGTGGGACCCAGTACTTC. Its protein product is CASSCEQWDRVCGTQYF. The full variable domain, in which reference TRBV7-9 and TRBJ2-5 provide the parts outside the CDR3, is DTGVSQNPRHKITKRGQNVTFRCDPISEHNRLYWYRQTLGQGPEFLTYFQNEAQLEKSRLLSDRFSAERPKGSFSTLEIQRTEQGDSAMYLCASSCEQWDRVCGTQYFGPGTRLLVL.